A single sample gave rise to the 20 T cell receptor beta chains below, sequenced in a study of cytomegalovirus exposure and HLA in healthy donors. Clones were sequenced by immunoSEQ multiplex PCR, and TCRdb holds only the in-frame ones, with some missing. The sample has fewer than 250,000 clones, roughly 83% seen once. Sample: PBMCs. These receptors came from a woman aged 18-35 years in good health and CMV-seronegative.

In nucleotides, the CDR3 is TGTGCCAGCAGCCCCCCCTGGACAGGGGGAAGACCGGGTAATGAAAAACTGTTTTTT. Protein sequence: CASSPPWTGGRPGNEKLFF. The rearrangement uses TRBV4-2 and TRBJ1-4; TRBD1 matches at 10 bases. The length of the CDR3 is 19 residues. CDR1 and CDR2 from the germline V gene are LGHNA and YNFKEQ. Germline trimming cut 4 bases from V and 4 bases from J; bases unmatched to any gene: 15.

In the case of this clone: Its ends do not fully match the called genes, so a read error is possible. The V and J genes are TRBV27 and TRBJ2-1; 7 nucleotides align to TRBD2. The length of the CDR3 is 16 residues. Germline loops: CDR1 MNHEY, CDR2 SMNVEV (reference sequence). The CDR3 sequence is CASGLSLADSYNEQFF. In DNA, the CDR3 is TGTGCCAGCGGTTTGTCCCTAGCGGACTCCTACAATGAGCAGTTCTTC.

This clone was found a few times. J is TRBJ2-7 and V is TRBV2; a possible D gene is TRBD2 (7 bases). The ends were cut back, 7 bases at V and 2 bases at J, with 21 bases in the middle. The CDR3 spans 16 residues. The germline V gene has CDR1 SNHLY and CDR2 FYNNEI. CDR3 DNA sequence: TGTGCCAGCACAGACCCCTCGGGGGGCCGCACCTACGAGCAGTACTTC. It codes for CASTDPSGGRTYEQYF.

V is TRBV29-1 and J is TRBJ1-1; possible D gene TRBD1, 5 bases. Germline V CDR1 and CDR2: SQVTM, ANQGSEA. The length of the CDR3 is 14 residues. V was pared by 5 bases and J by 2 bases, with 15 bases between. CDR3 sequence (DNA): TGCAGCGTTCCTCGGGGGGGGAGAAACACTGAAGCTTTCTTT. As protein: CSVPRGGRNTEAFF.

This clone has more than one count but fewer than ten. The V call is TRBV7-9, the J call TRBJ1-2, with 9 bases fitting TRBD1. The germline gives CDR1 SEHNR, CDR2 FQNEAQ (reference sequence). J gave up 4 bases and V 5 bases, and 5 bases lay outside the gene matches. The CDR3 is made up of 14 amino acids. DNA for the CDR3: TGTGCCAGCAGCCATCCGGGACAGGGCTATGGCTACACCTTC. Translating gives CASSHPGQGYGYTF.

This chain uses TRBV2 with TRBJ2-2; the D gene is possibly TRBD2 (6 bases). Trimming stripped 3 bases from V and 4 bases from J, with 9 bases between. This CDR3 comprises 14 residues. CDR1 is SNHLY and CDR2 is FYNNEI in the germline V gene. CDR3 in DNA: TGTGCCAGCAGTGAGTGGACTACCACCGGGGAGCTGTTTTTT. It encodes CASSEWTTTGELFF.

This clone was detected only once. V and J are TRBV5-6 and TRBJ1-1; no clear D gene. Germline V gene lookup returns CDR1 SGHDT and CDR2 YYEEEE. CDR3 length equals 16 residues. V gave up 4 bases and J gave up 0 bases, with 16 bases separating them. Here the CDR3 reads CASSPAQMTLNTEAFF. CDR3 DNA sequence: TGTGCCAGCAGCCCTGCCCAGATGACTTTGAACACTGAAGCTTTCTTT.

The CDR3 region has the DNA TGCGCCAGCAGCTCAGAGGGACTAGCTTCCAATGAGCAGTTCTTC. This codes for CASSSEGLASNEQFF. The genes are TRBV5-1 and TRBJ2-1; TRBD2 aligns across 9 bases. This CDR3 is built from 15 residues. J was trimmed by 6 bases and V by 3 bases; bases with no gene match: 7. In germline, CDR1 is SGHRS, CDR2 YFSETQ.

CDR3 region: CASSESGRNYGYTF. CDR3 coding DNA: TGCGCCAGCAGTGAGTCTGGCAGGAACTATGGCTACACCTTC. The rearrangement uses TRBV10-2 and TRBJ1-2; D is unclear. Germline V gene data show CDR1 as WSHSY and CDR2 as SAAADI. CDR3 length: 14 residues. Trimming left V 0 bases short and J 2 bases short, with 7 bases between.

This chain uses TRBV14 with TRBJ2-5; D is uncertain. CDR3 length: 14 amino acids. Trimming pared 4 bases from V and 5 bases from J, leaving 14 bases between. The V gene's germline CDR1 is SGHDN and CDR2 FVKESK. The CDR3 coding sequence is TGTGCCAGCAGCCCCCTAAGCGTAGTGGAGACCCAGTACTTC. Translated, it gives CASSPLSVVETQYF.

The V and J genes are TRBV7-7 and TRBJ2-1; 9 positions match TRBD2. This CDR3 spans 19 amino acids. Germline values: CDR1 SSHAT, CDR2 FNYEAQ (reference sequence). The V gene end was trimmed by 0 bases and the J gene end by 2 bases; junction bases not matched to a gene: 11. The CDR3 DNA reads TGTGCCAGCAGCTTAGCTACGACTAGCGGTCTCCACCCCTACAATGAGCAGTTCTTC. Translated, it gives CASSLATTSGLHPYNEQFF.

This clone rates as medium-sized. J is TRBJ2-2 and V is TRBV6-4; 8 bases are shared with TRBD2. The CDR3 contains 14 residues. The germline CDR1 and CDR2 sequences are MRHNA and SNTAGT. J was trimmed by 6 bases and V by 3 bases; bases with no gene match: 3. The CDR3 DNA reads TGTGCCAGCAGTGAAGGGACTAGTCCCGGGGAGCTGTTTTTT. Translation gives CASSEGTSPGELFF.

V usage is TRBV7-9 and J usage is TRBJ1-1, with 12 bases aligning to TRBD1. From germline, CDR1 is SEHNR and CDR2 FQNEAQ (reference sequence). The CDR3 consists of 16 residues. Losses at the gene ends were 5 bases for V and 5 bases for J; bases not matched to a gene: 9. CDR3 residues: CASSKGQGAARTEAFF. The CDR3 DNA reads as TGTGCCAGCAGCAAGGGACAGGGGGCGGCCAGAACTGAAGCTTTCTTT.

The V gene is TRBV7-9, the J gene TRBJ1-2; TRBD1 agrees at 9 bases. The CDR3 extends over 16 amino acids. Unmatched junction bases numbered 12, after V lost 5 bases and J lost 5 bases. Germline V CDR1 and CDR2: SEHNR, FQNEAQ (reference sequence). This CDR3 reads CASSPKSGQGGYGYTF. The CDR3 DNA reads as TGTGCCAGCAGCCCCAAATCGGGACAGGGAGGTTATGGCTACACCTTC.

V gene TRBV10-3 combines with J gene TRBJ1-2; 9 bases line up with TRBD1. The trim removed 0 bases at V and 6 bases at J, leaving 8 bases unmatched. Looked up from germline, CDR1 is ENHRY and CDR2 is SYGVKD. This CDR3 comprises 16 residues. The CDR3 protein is CAISESWDRDGHGYTF. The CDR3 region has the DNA TGTGCCATCAGTGAGTCCTGGGACAGGGACGGCCATGGCTACACCTTC.

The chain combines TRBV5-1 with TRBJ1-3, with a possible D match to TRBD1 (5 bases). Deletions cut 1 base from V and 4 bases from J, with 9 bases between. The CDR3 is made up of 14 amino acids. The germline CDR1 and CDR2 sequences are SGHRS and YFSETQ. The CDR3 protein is CASSLTGEGNTIYF. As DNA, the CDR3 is TGCGCCAGCAGCTTGACAGGAGAGGGAAACACCATATATTTT.

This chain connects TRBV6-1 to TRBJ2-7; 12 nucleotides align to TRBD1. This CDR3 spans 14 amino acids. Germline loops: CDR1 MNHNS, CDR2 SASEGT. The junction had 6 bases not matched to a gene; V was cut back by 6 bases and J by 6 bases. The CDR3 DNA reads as TGTGCCAGCAGGAGGGGACAGGGGGCCTTCGAGCAGTACTTC. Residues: CASRRGQGAFEQYF.

CDR3 in DNA: TGTGCCAGCAGCCTCGTATGGAGTACTAACTATGGCTACACCTTC. Its protein is CASSLVWSTNYGYTF. The V and J genes are TRBV6-5 and TRBJ1-2; D is ambiguous. Trimming removed 6 bases from V and 0 bases from J, with 14 bases in between. Germline CDR1 and CDR2: MNHEY and SVGAGI. This CDR3 has 15 amino acids.

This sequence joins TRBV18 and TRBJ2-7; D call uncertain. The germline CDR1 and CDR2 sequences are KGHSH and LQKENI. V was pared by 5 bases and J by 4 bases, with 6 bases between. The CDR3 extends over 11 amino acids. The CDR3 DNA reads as TGTGCCAGCTCAGAACAATACGAGCAGTACTTC. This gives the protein CASSEQYEQYF.

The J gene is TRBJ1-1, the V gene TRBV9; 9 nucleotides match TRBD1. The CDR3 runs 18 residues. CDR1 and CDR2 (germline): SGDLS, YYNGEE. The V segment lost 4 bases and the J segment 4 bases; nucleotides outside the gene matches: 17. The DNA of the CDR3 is TGTGCCAGCAGCTCAGGACAGGGGAGGACCCTGAGCGTCACTGAAGCTTTCTTT. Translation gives CASSSGQGRTLSVTEAFF.